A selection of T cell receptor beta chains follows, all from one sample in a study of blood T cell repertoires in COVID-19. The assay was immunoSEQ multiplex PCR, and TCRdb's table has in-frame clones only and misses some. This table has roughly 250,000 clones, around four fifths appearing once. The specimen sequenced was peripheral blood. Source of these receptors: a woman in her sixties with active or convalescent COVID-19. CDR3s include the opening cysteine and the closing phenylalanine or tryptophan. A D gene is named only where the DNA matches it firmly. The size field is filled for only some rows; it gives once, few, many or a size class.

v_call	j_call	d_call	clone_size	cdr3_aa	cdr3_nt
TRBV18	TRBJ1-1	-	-	CASSPAGGTEAFF	TGTGCCAGCTCACCGGCCGGGGGCACTGAAGCTTTCTTT
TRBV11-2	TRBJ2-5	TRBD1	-	CASSSRGTGEETQYF	TGTGCCAGCAGCTCAAGGGGGACAGGGGAAGAGACCCAGTACTTC
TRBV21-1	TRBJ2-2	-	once	CARRSTGELFF	TGTGCCCGGAGGAGCACCGGGGAGCTGTTTTTT
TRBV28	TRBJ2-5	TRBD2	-	CASSFPGGRETQYF	TGTGCCAGCAGTTTTCCGGGGGGACGGGAGACCCAGTACTTC
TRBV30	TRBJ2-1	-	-	CAWSSGTSNYNEQFF	TGTGCCTGGAGTTCAGGGACTTCCAATTACAATGAGCAGTTCTTC
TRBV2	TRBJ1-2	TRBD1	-	CASSEAGQGARGYTF	TGTGCCAGCAGTGAAGCGGGACAGGGGGCGCGTGGCTACACCTTC
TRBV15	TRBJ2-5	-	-	CATSRGRLRETQYF	TGTGCCACCAGCAGAGGCAGGCTCCGGGAGACCCAGTACTTC
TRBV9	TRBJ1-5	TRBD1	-	CASSAGTDSQPQHF	TGTGCCAGCAGCGCCGGGACAGATAGTCAGCCCCAGCATTTT
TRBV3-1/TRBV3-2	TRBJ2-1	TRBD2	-	CASSQGSSGGAGEQFF	TGTGCCAGCAGCCAAGGATCTAGCGGGGGGGCGGGTGAGCAGTTCTTC
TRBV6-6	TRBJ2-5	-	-	CASSYISPGETQYF	TGTGCCAGCAGTTACATCTCCCCAGGGGAGACCCAGTACTTC
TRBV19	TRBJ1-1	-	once	CASSIKSQGPGTEAFF	TGTGCCAGTAGTATCAAAAGTCAGGGGCCTGGAACTGAAGCTTTCTTT
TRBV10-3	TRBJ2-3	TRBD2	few	CAISQEASGRDTQYF	TGTGCCATCAGTCAGGAGGCTAGCGGGAGGGATACGCAGTATTTT
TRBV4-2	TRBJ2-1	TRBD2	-	CASSQVWAGAYNEQFF	TGTGCCAGCAGCCAAGTGTGGGCGGGAGCCTACAATGAGCAGTTCTTC
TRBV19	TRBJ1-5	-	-	CASSPHGGYNQPQHF	TGTGCCAGTAGCCCCCACGGGGGTTACAATCAGCCCCAGCATTTT
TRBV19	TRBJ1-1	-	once	CASRTPSLGTEAFF	TGTGCCAGTAGAACCCCCTCCCTCGGCACTGAAGCTTTCTTT
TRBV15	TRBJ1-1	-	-	CATSRFPGSNTEAFF	TGTGCCACCAGCAGATTTCCGGGATCGAACACTGAAGCTTTCTTT
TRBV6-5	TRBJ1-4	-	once	CASTGGINEKLFF	TGTGCCAGCACGGGGGGTATTAATGAAAAACTGTTTTTT
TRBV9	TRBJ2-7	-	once	CASSETGTTSYEQYF	TGTGCCAGCAGCGAAACCGGGACAACCTCCTACGAGCAGTACTTC
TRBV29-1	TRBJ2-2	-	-	CSVDSFGELFF	TGCAGCGTTGATAGTTTCGGGGAGCTGTTTTTT
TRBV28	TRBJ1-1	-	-	CASSFGAFGTEAFF	TGTGCCAGCAGTTTTGGGGCCTTCGGGACTGAAGCTTTCTTT
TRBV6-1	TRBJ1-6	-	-	CASSEPGQNSPLHF	TGTGCCAGCAGTGAACCAGGGCAAAATTCACCCCTCCACTTT
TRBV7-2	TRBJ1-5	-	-	CASSFRDNQPQHF	TGTGCCAGCAGCTTTAGAGACAATCAGCCCCAGCATTTT
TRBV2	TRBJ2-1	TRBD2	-	CASSGSSGRLSYNEQFF	TGTGCCAGCAGTGGTTCCAGCGGGAGACTCTCCTACAATGAGCAGTTCTTC
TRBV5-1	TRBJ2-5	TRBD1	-	CASSPRQGTETQYF	TGCGCCAGCAGCCCCCGACAGGGTACGGAGACCCAGTACTTC
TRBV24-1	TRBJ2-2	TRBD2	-	CAAGVARPNTGELFF	TGTGCCGCGGGAGTGGCGAGGCCCAACACCGGGGAGCTGTTTTTT
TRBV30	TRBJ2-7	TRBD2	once	CAWSKGASGIYEQYF	TGTGCCTGGAGTAAGGGGGCTAGCGGGATCTACGAGCAGTACTTC
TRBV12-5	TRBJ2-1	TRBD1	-	CASGKDRSSYNEQFF	TGTGCTAGTGGCAAGGACAGGAGCTCCTACAATGAGCAGTTCTTC
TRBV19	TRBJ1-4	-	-	CASSLRTTAREKLFF	TGTGCCAGTAGTCTCAGGACAACCGCAAGGGAAAAACTGTTTTTT
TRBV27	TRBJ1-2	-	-	CASTDLGGNHGYTF	TGTGCCAGCACCGATCTCGGGGGGAACCATGGCTACACCTTC
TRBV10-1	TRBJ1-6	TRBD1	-	CASSESGQGENSPLHF	TGCGCCAGCAGTGAGTCAGGACAGGGGGAGAATTCACCCCTCCACTTT
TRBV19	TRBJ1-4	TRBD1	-	CASRGGGNEKLFF	TGTGCCAGCAGAGGGGGCGGCAATGAAAAACTGTTTTTT
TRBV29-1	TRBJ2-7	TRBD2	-	CSVEDREGLYEQYF	TGCAGCGTTGAAGATAGGGAGGGCCTATACGAGCAGTACTTC
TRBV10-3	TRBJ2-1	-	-	CAISLGPIAAVSNEQFF	TGTGCCATCAGTTTAGGTCCGATAGCGGCAGTCTCCAATGAGCAGTTCTTC
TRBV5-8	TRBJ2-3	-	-	CASSLAGGGEDTQYF	TGTGCCAGCAGCTTGGCCGGAGGGGGCGAGGATACGCAGTATTTT
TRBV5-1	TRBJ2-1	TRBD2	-	CASSLGASGRDGEQFF	TGCGCCAGCAGCTTGGGGGCCAGCGGGAGGGACGGTGAGCAGTTCTTC
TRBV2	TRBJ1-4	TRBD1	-	CASSRGLSNEKLFF	TGTGCCAGCAGCAGGGGGCTTTCTAATGAAAAACTGTTTTTT
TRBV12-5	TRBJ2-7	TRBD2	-	CASGLSVGLAHKGEQYF	TGTGCTAGTGGTTTGAGCGTAGGACTAGCGCACAAAGGAGAGCAGTACTTC
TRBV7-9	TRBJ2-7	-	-	CASSRLANIPTDEQYF	TGTGCCAGCAGCCGTCTAGCGAACATTCCTACCGACGAGCAGTACTTC
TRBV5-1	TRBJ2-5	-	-	CASSPRRVGGTYQETQYF	TGCGCCAGCAGCCCCCGCCGGGTAGGCGGAACGTACCAAGAGACCCAGTACTTC
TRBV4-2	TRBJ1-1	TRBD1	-	CASSQQGAHGGAFF	TGTGCCAGCAGCCAACAGGGGGCCCACGGGGGAGCTTTCTTT
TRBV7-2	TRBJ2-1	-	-	CASSWGYSSYNEQFF	TGTGCCAGCTCCTGGGGCTATAGCTCCTACAATGAGCAGTTCTTC
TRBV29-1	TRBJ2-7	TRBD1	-	CSVGGRGPAYEQYF	TGCAGCGTTGGCGGCAGGGGGCCCGCCTACGAGCAGTACTTC
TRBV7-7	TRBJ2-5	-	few	CASSPGGLLGGTQYF	TGTGCTAGCAGCCCCGGTGGACTACTAGGAGGGACCCAGTACTTC
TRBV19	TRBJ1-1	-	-	CASSAIGGNTEAFF	TGTGCCAGTAGTGCCATAGGGGGGAACACTGAAGCTTTCTTT
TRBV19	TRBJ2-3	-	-	CASSMQGPFDTDTQYF	TGTGCCAGTAGTATGCAGGGCCCATTTGACACAGATACGCAGTATTTT
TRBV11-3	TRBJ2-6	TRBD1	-	CASSLEGQERVLTF	TGTGCCAGCAGCTTAGAAGGACAGGAACGGGTCCTGACTTTC
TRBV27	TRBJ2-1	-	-	CASKRGIGSYNEQFF	TGTGCCAGCAAAAGGGGAATTGGCTCCTACAATGAGCAGTTCTTC
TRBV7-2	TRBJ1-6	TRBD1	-	CASSSRTGNSPLHF	TGTGCCAGCAGCTCCCGGACAGGGAATTCACCCCTCCACTTT
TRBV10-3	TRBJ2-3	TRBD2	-	CAIGKTSASSTDTQYF	TGTGCCATCGGAAAGACTAGCGCCTCTAGCACAGATACGCAGTATTTT
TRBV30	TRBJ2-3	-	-	CAVERVRGTDTQYF	TGTGCCGTGGAGAGGGTTAGGGGCACAGATACGCAGTATTTT
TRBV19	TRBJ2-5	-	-	CASSIGGTAGQETQYF	TGTGCCAGTAGTATTGGAGGGACGGCAGGGCAAGAGACCCAGTACTTC
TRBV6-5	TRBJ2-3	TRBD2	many	CASSITSGDPDTQYF	TGTGCCAGCAGTATAACTAGCGGGGACCCAGATACGCAGTATTTT
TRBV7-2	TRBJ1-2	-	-	CASSLGPRSYGYTF	TGTGCCAGCAGCTTAGGGCCTAGGAGCTATGGCTACACCTTC
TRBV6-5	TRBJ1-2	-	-	CATLLTGYGYTF	TGTGCCACCCTACTGACAGGCTATGGCTACACCTTC
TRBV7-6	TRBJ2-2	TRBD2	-	CASRPSGGRNTGELFF	TGTGCCAGCAGACCTAGCGGGGGCAGAAACACCGGGGAGCTGTTTTTT